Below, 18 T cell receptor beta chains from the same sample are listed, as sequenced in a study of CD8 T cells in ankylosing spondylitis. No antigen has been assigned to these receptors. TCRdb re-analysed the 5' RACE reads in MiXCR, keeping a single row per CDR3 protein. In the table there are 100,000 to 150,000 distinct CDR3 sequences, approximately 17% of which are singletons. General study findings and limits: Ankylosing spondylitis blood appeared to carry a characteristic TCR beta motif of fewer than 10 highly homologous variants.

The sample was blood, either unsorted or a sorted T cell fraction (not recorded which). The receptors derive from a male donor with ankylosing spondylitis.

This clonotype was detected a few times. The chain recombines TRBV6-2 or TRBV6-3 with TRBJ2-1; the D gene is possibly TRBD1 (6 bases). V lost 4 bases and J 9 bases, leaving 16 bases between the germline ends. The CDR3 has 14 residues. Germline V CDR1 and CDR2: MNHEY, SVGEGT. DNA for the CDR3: TGTGCCAGCAGTTCTTGGACAGCTTGGGTTGAGCAGTTCTTC. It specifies CASSSWTAWVEQFF.

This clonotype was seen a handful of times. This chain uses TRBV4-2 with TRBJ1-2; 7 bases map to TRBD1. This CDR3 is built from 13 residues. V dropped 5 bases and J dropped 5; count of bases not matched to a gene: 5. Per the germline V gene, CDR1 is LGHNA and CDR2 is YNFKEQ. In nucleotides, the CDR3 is TGTGCCAGCAGCGGCAGGGGGGTTTATGGCTACACCTTC. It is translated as CASSGRGVYGYTF.

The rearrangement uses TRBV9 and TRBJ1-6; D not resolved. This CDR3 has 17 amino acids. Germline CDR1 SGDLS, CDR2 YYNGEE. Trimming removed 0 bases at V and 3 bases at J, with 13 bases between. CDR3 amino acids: CASSVDTGNLYNSPLHF. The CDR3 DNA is TGTGCCAGCAGCGTAGATACGGGAAACCTCTATAATTCACCCCTCCACTTT.

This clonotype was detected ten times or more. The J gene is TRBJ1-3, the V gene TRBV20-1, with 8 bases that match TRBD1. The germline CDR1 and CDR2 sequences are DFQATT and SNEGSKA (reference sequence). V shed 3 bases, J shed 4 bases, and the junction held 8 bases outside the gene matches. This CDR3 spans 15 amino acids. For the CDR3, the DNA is TGCAGTGCTAGTGCTCGACAGGGGAGAGGAAACACCATATATTTT. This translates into CSASARQGRGNTIYF.

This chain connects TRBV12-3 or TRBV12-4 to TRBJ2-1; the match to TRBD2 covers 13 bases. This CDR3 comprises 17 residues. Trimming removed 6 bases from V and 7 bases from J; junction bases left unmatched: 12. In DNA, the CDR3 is TGTGCCAGCAGAAGAAAAACGGGACTAGCGGGAATTAATGAGCAGTTCTTC. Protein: CASRRKTGLAGINEQFF.

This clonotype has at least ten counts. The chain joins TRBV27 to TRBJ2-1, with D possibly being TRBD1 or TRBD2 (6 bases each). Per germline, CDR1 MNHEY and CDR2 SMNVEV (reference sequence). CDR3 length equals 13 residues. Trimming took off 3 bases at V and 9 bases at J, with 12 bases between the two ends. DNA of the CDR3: TGTGCCAGCAGTTTTGGGGGGCGGCGTGAGCAGTTCTTC. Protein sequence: CASSFGGRREQFF.

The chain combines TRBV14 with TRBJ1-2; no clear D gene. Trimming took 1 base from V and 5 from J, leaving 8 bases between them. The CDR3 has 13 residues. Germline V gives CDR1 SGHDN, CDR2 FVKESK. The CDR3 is CASSQVKGYGYTF. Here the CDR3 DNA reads TGTGCCAGCAGCCAAGTTAAGGGATATGGCTACACCTTC.

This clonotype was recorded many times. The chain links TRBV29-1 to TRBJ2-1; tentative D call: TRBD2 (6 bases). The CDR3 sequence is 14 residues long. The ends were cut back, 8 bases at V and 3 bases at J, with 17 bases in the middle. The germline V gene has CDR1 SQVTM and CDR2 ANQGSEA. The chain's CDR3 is CSTRIAGIYNEQFF. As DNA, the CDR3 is TGCAGCACTAGGATTGCGGGGATCTACAATGAGCAGTTCTTC.

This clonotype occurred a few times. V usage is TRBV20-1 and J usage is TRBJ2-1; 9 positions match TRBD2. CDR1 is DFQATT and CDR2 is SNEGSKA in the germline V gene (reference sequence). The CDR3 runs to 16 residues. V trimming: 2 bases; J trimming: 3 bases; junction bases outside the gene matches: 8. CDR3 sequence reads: CSARPLAGGDYNEQFF. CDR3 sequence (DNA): TGCAGTGCTAGACCCCTGGCGGGAGGGGACTACAATGAGCAGTTCTTC.

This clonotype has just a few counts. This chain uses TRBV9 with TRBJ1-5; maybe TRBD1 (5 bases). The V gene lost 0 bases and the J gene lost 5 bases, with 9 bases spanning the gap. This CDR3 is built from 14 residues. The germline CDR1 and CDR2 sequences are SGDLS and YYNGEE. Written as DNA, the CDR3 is TGTGCCAGCAGCGTAGGGGACGGTTATCAGCCCCAGCATTTT. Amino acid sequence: CASSVGDGYQPQHF.

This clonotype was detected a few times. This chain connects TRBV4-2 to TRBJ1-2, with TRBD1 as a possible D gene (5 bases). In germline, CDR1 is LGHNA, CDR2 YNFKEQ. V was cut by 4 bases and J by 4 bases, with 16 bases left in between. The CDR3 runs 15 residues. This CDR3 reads CASSPSPGLAYGYTF. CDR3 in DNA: TGTGCCAGCAGCCCCTCGCCAGGGCTAGCCTATGGCTACACCTTC.

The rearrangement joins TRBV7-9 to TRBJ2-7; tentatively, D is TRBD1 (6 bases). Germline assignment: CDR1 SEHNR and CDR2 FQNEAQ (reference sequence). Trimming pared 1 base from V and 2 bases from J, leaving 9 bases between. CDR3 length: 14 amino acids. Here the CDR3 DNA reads TGTGCCAGCAGCTTAGTAGGGGGTGCCTACGAGCAGTACTTC. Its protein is CASSLVGGAYEQYF.

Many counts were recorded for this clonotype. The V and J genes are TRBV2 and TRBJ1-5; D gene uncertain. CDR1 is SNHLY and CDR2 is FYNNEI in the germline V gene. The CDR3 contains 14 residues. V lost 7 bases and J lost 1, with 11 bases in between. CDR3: CASTGPPSNQPQHF. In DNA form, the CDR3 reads TGTGCCAGCACGGGTCCTCCCAGCAATCAGCCCCAGCATTTT.

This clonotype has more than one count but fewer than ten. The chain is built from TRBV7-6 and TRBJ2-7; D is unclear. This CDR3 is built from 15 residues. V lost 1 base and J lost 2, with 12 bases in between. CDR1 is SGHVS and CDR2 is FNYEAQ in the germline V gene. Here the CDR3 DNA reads TGTGCCAGCAGCTTAGAACTTGCCAGAACCTACGAGCAGTACTTC. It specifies CASSLELARTYEQYF.

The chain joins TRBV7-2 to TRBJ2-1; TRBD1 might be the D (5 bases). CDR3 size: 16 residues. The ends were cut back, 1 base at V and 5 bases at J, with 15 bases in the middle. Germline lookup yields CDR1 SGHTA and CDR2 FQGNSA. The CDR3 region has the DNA TGTGCCAGCAGCTTAGTCGACGGTTTGGGGCACAATGAGCAGTTCTTC. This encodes CASSLVDGLGHNEQFF.

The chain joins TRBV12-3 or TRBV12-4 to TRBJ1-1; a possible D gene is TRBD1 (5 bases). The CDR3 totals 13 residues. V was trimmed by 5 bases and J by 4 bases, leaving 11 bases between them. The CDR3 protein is CASSPARVTEAFF. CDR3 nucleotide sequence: TGTGCCAGCAGTCCGGCCAGGGTCACTGAAGCTTTCTTT.

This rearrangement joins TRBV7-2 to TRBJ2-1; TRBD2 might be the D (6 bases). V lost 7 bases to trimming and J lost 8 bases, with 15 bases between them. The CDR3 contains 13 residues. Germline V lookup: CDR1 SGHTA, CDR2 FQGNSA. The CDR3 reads CASNLRTGDEQFF. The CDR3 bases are TGTGCCAGCAACCTGCGGACGGGGGATGAGCAGTTCTTC.

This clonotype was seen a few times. DNA of the CDR3: TGTGCCAGCAGCGACACGTACGAGCAGTACTTC. Amino acid sequence: CASSDTYEQYF. The chain joins TRBV27 to TRBJ2-7; D is unresolved. The CDR3 length is 11 residues. Germline-derived CDR1 and CDR2 are MNHEY and SMNVEV (reference sequence). The ends were cut back, 6 bases at V and 4 bases at J, with 7 bases in the middle.